The clone carrying this T cell receptor (beta chain) showed up many times. The antigen is undetermined. This specimen comes from a study of T cell repertoires in cytomegalovirus infection. Study context: Both a matching HLA type and CMV infection were indicated by public TCR beta signatures.

General study points: Cumulative public TCR beta family frequency identified carriers of CMV plus the relevant HLA. In two of eight donors, the top clonotype was HLA-C-restricted CMV-specific.

TCRdb reprocessed the reads via MiXCR and lists one record per CDR3 protein. The data contain about 130,000 distinct CDR3 sequences, approximately 24% of them singletons. This TCR derives from a human donor in good health (CMV status not recorded). Some clones in this sample may be carry-over from other donors' samples. The specimen sequenced was PBMCs, sequenced either directly or after in vitro stimulation (not recorded which).

The DNA of the CDR3 is TGTGCCAGCCGAGTCTCCGGGACACAGAACACTGAAGCTTTCTTT. Translation gives CASRVSGTQNTEAFF. V usage is TRBV6-5 and J usage is TRBJ1-1, with a possible D match to TRBD1 (6 bases). CDR1 and CDR2 (germline): MNHEY, SVGAGI. CDR3 size: 15 residues. The V and J ends lost 8 bases and 1 base respectively, with 17 bases between them.